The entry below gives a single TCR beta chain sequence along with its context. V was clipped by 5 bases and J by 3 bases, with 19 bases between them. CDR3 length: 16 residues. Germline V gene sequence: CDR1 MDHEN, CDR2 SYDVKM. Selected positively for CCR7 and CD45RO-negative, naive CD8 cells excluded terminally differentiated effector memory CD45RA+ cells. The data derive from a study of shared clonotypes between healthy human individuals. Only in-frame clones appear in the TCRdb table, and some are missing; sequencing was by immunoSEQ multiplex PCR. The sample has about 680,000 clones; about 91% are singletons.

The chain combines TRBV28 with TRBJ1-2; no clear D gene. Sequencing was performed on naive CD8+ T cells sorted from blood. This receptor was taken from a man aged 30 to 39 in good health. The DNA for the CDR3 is TGTGCCAGCAGTCCCCCGCCTGGGAGGGAGGACTATGGCTACACCTTC. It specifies CASSPPPGREDYGYTF.